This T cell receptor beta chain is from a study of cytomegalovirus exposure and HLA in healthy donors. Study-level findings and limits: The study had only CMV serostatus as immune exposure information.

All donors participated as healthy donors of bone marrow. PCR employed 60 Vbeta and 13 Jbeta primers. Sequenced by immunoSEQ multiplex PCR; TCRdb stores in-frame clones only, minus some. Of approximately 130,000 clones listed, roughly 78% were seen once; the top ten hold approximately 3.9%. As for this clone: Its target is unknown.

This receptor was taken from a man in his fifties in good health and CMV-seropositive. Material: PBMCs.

In DNA form, the CDR3 reads TGTGCCAGCAGTTGGGGACAGTTCTACGAGCAGTACTTC. Protein sequence: CASSWGQFYEQYF. The chain recombines TRBV6-5 with TRBJ2-7, with 7 nucleotides matching TRBD1. With 4 bases clipped from V and 3 bases from J, the junction kept 3 bases outside the gene matches. The CDR3 has 13 amino acids. Germline values: CDR1 MNHEY, CDR2 SVGAGI.